The clone carrying this T cell receptor beta chain was seen a few times. The data were taken from a study of human T cells and chemical hapten exposure. CDR3 length: 15 residues. With V trimmed by 5 bases and J by 5 bases, 7 bases remained unmatched. Looked up from germline, CDR1 is SNHLY and CDR2 is FYNNEI. TCRdb re-analysed the RACE reads in MiXCR, keeping a single row per CDR3 protein. Of 380,000 or so distinct CDR3 sequences in the sample, approximately 5% are singletons; the top ten hold over 2%. This sample's time point: patch test 1, 2 weeks after DPC sensitization. Treatment here: therapeutic diphenylcyclopropenone sensitization with weekly scalp DPC.

The chain recombines TRBV2 with TRBJ2-7, with 12 bases that match TRBD2. The input for sequencing was whole blood, taken in connection with sensitization to the hapten diphenylcyclopropenone (DPC). The sequence derives from a woman aged 50 to 60 with alopecia areata. Some clones in this sample may be carry-over from other donors' samples. The CDR3 nucleotides read TGTGCCAGCAGTCCACCGGGACTAGCGGGCCACGAGCAGTACTTC. Translation: CASSPPGLAGHEQYF.